The entry that follows covers one TCR beta chain sequence. This sample is part of a study of shared clonotypes between healthy human individuals. V gave up 5 bases and J gave up 0 bases; unmatched junction bases: 5. The CDR3 consists of 15 residues. Germline V gene sequence: CDR1 MNHEY, CDR2 SMNVEV (reference sequence). Using immunoSEQ multiplex PCR, the repertoire was profiled, and TCRdb retains in-frame clones only, with some absent. Seen here are about 470,000 clones, roughly 83% observed once, and the top ten hold approximately 13%. The chain employs TRBV27 and TRBJ2-7; the match to TRBD2 covers 9 bases. Sequences were obtained from PBMCs. The sequence was obtained from a woman in her 40s in good health. Some clones in this sample may be carry-over from other donors' samples. This CDR3 is CASSLTSGSSYEQYF. The DNA for the CDR3 is TGTGCCAGCAGTCTGACTAGCGGTAGCTCCTACGAGCAGTACTTC.